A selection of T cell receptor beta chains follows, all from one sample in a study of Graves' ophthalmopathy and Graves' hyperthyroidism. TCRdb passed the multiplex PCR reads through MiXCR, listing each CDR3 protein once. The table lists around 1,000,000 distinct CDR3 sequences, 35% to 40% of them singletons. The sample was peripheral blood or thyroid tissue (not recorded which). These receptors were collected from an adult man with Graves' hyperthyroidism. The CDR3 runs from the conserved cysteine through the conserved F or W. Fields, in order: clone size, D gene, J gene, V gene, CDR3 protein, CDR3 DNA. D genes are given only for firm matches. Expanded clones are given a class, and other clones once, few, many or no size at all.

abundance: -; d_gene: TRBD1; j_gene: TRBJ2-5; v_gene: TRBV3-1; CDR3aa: CASSQWDSETQYF; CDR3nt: TGTGCCAGCAGCCAATGGGACAGTGAGACCCAGTACTTC
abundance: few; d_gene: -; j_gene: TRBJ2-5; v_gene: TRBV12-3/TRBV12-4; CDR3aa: CASSYGQELQETQYF; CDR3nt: TGTGCCAGCAGTTACGGCCAGGAGCTACAAGAGACCCAGTACTTC
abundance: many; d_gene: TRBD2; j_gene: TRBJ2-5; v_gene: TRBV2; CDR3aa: CASSEGSSGYQETQYF; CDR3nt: TGTGCCAGCAGTGAAGGGAGTAGCGGGTACCAAGAGACCCAGTACTTC
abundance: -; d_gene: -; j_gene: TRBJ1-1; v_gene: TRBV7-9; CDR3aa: CASSSPNRKGNTEAFF; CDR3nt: TGTGCCAGCAGCTCGCCGAATCGGAAGGGGAACACTGAAGCTTTCTTT
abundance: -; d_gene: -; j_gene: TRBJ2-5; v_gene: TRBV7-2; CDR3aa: CASSPFGQQETQYF; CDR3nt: TGTGCCAGCAGCCCCTTCGGACAACAAGAGACCCAGTACTTC
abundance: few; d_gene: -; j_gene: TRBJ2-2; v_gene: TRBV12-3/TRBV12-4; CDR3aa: CASRFTGGLFF; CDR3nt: TGTGCCAGCAGATTCACCGGGGGGCTGTTTTTT
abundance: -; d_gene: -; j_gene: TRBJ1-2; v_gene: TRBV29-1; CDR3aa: CSVEVREGGYTF; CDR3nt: TGCAGCGTTGAAGTACGGGAGGGTGGCTACACCTTC
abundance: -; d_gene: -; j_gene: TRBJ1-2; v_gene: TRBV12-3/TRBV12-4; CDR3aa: CASSPEGGPDGYTF; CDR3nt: TGTGCCAGCAGTCCCGAAGGGGGTCCTGATGGCTACACCTTC
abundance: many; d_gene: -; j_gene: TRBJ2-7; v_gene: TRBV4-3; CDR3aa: CASSQEGWDEQYF; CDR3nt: TGCGCCAGCAGCCAAGAAGGCTGGGACGAGCAGTACTTC
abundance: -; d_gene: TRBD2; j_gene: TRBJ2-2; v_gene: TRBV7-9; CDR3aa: CASNAGGAGGTGELFF; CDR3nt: TGTGCCAGCAACGCCGGAGGGGCGGGAGGGACCGGGGAGCTGTTTTTT
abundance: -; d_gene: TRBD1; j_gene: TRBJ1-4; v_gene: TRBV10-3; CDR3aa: CAISETGQKNEKLFF; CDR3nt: TGTGCCATCAGTGAGACGGGACAGAAGAATGAAAAACTGTTTTTT
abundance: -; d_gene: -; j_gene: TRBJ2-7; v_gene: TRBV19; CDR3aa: CASSIDHQGPHSYEQYF; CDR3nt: TGTGCCAGTAGTATAGATCACCAGGGGCCACACTCCTACGAGCAGTACTTC
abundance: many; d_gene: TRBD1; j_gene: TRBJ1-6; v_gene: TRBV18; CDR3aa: CASSPQGVGNSPLHF; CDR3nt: TGTGCCAGCAGCCCGCAGGGGGTTGGGAATTCACCCCTCCACTTT